This T cell receptor beta chain was retrieved from a study of blood T cell repertoires in COVID-19. The overall study: COVID-19 samples collected from the United States, Italy and Spain covered acute and convalescent phases. T cells, B-cell-depleted T cells, or PBMCs supplied cDNA or gDNA.

Germline CDR1 and CDR2: SGHDT and YYEEEE. Trimming took 1 base from V and 6 from J, leaving 11 bases between them. This CDR3 spans 14 amino acids. Authors' data handling: Amplifying reference gene primers gave estimates of nucleated cell counts. TCRdb keeps only in-frame clones here, not all; method: immunoSEQ multiplex PCR. V, J and clone size are those of that table, while D and trimming were read from the DNA. The data contain 180,000 or so clones, about 90% of them singletons. Sequenced: peripheral blood. This sequence originates from a young man with active or convalescent COVID-19. The chain has TRBV5-6 and TRBJ2-1; tentative D call: TRBD2 (6 bases). The CDR3 DNA is TGTGCCAGCAGCTTGACTAGCCGGCTCAATGAGCAGTTCTTC. This sequence encodes CASSLTSRLNEQFF. Looking up the rest from reference TRBV5-6 and TRBJ2-1 gives the full variable domain: DAGVTQSPTHLIKTRGQQVTLRCSPKSGHDTVSWYQQALGQGPQFIFQYYEEEERQRGNFPDRFSGHQFPNYSSELNVNALLLGDSALYLCASSLTSRLNEQFFGPGTRLTVL.